Each of the 3 T cell receptor beta chains below was sequenced from the same sample in a study of vaccination effects on CD4 cells after COVID-19. No antigens are known for them. Profiling relied on immunoSEQ multiplex PCR, and the TCRdb table lists in-frame clones only, not all of them. The table has some 15,000 clones, about 78% seen once. Expansion of antigen-specific CD4+ T cells with viral peptide pools was carried out by the ViraFEST assay before sequencing. CD4+ T cells were isolated after about nine days of culture. It was between March and December 2020 that the person had a SARS-CoV-2 infection confirmed by PCR. BNT162b2 vaccine or mRNA-1273 vaccine was given to participants in two doses. Sequencing used CD4+ T cells from PBMCs cultured with SARS-CoV-2 spike peptides, obtained after COVID-19 vaccination. The receptors were sampled from a human donor who had a prior SARS-CoV-2 infection.

The gene calls are TRBV6-5 and TRBJ2-6; D unresolved. V was trimmed by 7 bases and J by 3 bases, leaving 13 bases between them. Germline V gene data show CDR1 as MNHEY and CDR2 as SVGAGI. This CDR3 is built from 15 residues. The CDR3 sequence is CASTDIQNGANVLTF. DNA of the CDR3: TGTGCCAGCACCGACATTCAGAATGGGGCCAACGTCCTGACTTTC.

The chain joins TRBV7-9 to TRBJ1-3; D gene ambiguous. The CDR3 is 14 amino acids. The V gene's germline CDR1 is SEHNR and CDR2 FQNEAQ (reference sequence). Trimming shortened V by 8 bases and J by 0 bases, and 11 bases separated the two germline ends. CDR3 residues: CASGETFSGNTIYF. The DNA of the CDR3 is TGTGCCAGCGGCGAGACGTTCTCTGGAAACACCATATATTTT.

The chain uses TRBV14 and TRBJ2-7; 9 bases map to TRBD1. CDR3 length: 13 amino acids. CDR1 SGHDN and CDR2 FVKESK come from the germline V gene. The junction had 4 bases not matched to a gene; V was cut back by 2 bases and J by 8 bases. Here the CDR3 reads CASSQRTGVQQYF. In DNA, the CDR3 is TGTGCCAGCAGCCAAAGGACAGGGGTTCAGCAGTACTTC. Using reference TRBV14 and TRBJ2-7 for the parts outside the CDR3, the full variable domain is EAGVTQFPSHSVIEKGQTVTLRCDPISGHDNLYWYRRVMGKEIKFLLHFVKESKQDESGMPNNRFLAERTGGTYSTLKVQPAELEDSGVYFCASSQRTGVQQYFGPGTRLTVT.